This is a list of T cell receptor beta chains from one sample in a study of ipilimumab plus nivolumab after autologous stem cell transplantation. TCRdb's copy holds only in-frame clones and misses some; the assay was immunoSEQ multiplex PCR. This table holds about 84,000 clones, about 83% found once. Sequenced here: PBMCs, sampled in a trial of ipilimumab plus nivolumab as post-transplant consolidation. The receptors originated from a male donor with diffuse large B-cell lymphoma. CDR3s include the opening cysteine and the closing phenylalanine or tryptophan. A D gene is named only where the DNA matches it firmly. Size is omitted from some rows. Given values are once, few, many or a class for expanded clones.

TGCGCCAGCACCCAAGTACCGGGACAGGGTGGTTCTTTGGGCTACACCTTC CASTQVPGQGGSLGYTF TRBV23-1 . TRBD1 TRBJ1-2
TGTGCCAGCAGCCCAAAGACAGGGTGGGAGACTGAAGCTTTCTTT CASSPKTGWETEAFF TRBV7-9 . TRBD1 TRBJ1-1
TGCGCCAGCAGTCAATCCTGGGCAGGGGGCCTCGGGTGGGGCAATCAGCCCCAGCATTTT CASSQSWAGGLGWGNQPQHF TRBV23-1 once TRBD1 TRBJ1-5
TGTGCCAGTAGTACCAGGACAGGGGGAGTCGGGAACAGTGAAGCTTTCTTT CASSTRTGGVGNSEAFF TRBV19 . TRBD1 TRBJ1-1
TGTGCCTGGTCGGACCGGGGGGTGAGGGATACGCAGTATTTT CAWSDRGVRDTQYF TRBV30 . TRBD2 TRBJ2-3
TGTGCCAGCTCACCGGACAGGGGGCGAGGAGAGACCCAGTACTTC CASSPDRGRGETQYF TRBV18 . TRBD1 TRBJ2-5
TGTGCCAGCAGCCCCGACAGCATCAATGAGCAGTTCTTC CASSPDSINEQFF TRBV7-2 once . TRBJ2-1
TGTGCCAGCAGCTTGTTGGTAGCGGGGGTTAATGAGCAGTTCTTC CASSLLVAGVNEQFF TRBV5-4 . TRBD2 TRBJ2-1
TGTGCCAGCAGCTACTACTCGACTAGCGGGGGGGCAGGGTCCTACAATGAGCAGTTCTTC CASSYYSTSGGAGSYNEQFF TRBV4-2 . TRBD2 TRBJ2-1
TGTGCCACCAGCAGAGATCGGCTAGCGGGCGCGCCCCAGTACTTC CATSRDRLAGAPQYF TRBV15 few TRBD2 TRBJ2-5
TGTGCCAGTAGTGGGTATGGTTTCGGCGCGAACACCGGGGAGCTGTTTTTT CASSGYGFGANTGELFF TRBV19 . . TRBJ2-2
TGTGCCAGCAGCTTAGGCAGAGCGGGGGGGAATTATTACAATGAGCAGTTCTTC CASSLGRAGGNYYNEQFF TRBV13 . TRBD2 TRBJ2-1
TGTGCCAGCAGTGAAGGTGAAAAACTGTTTTTT CASSEGEKLFF TRBV25-1 . . TRBJ1-4
TGTGCCAGCAGCTTGGAATCAGGGACTACTGAAGCTTTCTTT CASSLESGTTEAFF TRBV5-4 . . TRBJ1-1
TGTGCCAGCAGCGCGGACAGGGTAGCCAAAAACATTCAGTACTTC CASSADRVAKNIQYF TRBV9 . TRBD1 TRBJ2-4
TGTGCCAGCAGCTTCGTAGGGAAGAGCTACGAGCAGTACTTC CASSFVGKSYEQYF TRBV7-8 . . TRBJ2-7
TGCGCCAGCAGCCCTTCGGAGGGGGCAACCTACAATGAGCAGTTCTTC CASSPSEGATYNEQFF TRBV5-1 . . TRBJ2-1
TGTGCCAGCAGATTCGACCGTCTTGGGCATCAGCCCCAGCATTTT CASRFDRLGHQPQHF TRBV5-6 . . TRBJ1-5
TGTGCCAGCAGCGGGCGACGGAACACTGAAGCTTTCTTT CASSGRRNTEAFF TRBV21-1 . . TRBJ1-1
TGTGCCAGCAGCGCGGTAAACTTACGGGAGACCCAGTACTTC CASSAVNLRETQYF TRBV2 . . TRBJ2-5
TGTGCCAGCAGCCCTATTTCTACAACTAATGAAAAACTGTTTTTT CASSPISTTNEKLFF TRBV7-9 once . TRBJ1-4
TGTGCCAGCAGTGAAGACTCCGTGGGGACGCAGTATTTT CASSEDSVGTQYF TRBV2 . . TRBJ2-3
TGTGCCAGCAGTACCCTAGCGGGGGGGCCCGTTAATGAGCAGTTCTTC CASSTLAGGPVNEQFF TRBV27 . TRBD2 TRBJ2-1
TGTGCCAGCAGCTTGTCCTTTGCGGGGGATCTCTATGGCTACACCTTC CASSLSFAGDLYGYTF TRBV5-6 . . TRBJ1-2
TGTGCCAGCAGCTTGGTGTCGCGCGGGAGCTCTGGAAACACCATATATTTT CASSLVSRGSSGNTIYF TRBV5-5 . . TRBJ1-3
TGTGCCAGCAGCTTAGGCCCGGGGAATGAGCAGTTCTTC CASSLGPGNEQFF TRBV11-3 . . TRBJ2-1
TGTGCCAGCAGCGTCGGGGGACAGGGGAAAGTAGATACGCAGTATTTT CASSVGGQGKVDTQYF TRBV7-2 . TRBD1 TRBJ2-3
TGTGCCAGCAGCGCCCAGGTAGAAGGGGTTGCTTTCTTT CASSAQVEGVAFF TRBV11-2 . . TRBJ1-1
TGTGCCATCAGTGAATACGGGCGCTCTGGGGCCAACGTCCTGACTTTC CAISEYGRSGANVLTF TRBV10-3 . . TRBJ2-6
TGTGCCAGCAGCGATCCCGGGGCTGGCACAGATACGCAGTATTTT CASSDPGAGTDTQYF TRBV6-4 . . TRBJ2-3
TGTGCCAGCACCCTAACAGGGACTAGCGGGGGAACAGATACGCAGTATTTT CASTLTGTSGGTDTQYF TRBV7-9 . TRBD2 TRBJ2-3
TGCGCCAGCACCCAGTCGAAGATAGCGGGGAGCACAGATACGCAGTATTTT CASTQSKIAGSTDTQYF TRBV10-2 . TRBD2 TRBJ2-3
TGTGCCAGCTCACCCCAAGGGTCGGATTCACCCCTCCACTTT CASSPQGSDSPLHF TRBV18 . . TRBJ1-6
TGTGCCAGCAGCTTGGCCGCCGGGCCGAGCTCCTACGAGCAGTACTTC CASSLAAGPSSYEQYF TRBV5-4 . . TRBJ2-7